Below are 21 T cell receptor beta chains sequenced from a single sample in a study of shared clonotypes between healthy human individuals. Sequencing used immunoSEQ multiplex PCR; TCRdb keeps in-frame clones, though not all of them. The data show 780,000 or so clones, just under 75% seen once. Sequenced: memory CD4+ T cells sorted from blood. Indicated subset: CD45RA-negative fraction. The source is a woman in her 30s in good health.

The J gene is TRBJ1-1, the V gene TRBV29-1, with a tentative D call TRBD1 (5 bases). The CDR3 covers 12 residues. V was pared by 7 bases and J by 8 bases, with 17 bases between. Per the germline V gene, CDR1 is SQVTM and CDR2 is ANQGSEA. In DNA, the CDR3 is TGCAGCGCCGCGGGACCGACTCTAGAAGCTTTCTTT. It translates to CSAAGPTLEAFF. Drawing the rest from reference TRBV29-1 and TRBJ1-1, the complete variable domain is SAVISQKPSRDICQRGTSLTIQCQVDSQVTMMFWYRQQPGQSLTLIATANQGSEATYESGFVIDKFPISRPNLTFSTLTVSNMSPEDSSIYLCSAAGPTLEAFFGQGTRLTVV.

The V gene is TRBV6-5, the J gene TRBJ2-2; D tentatively reads TRBD1 or TRBD2 (6 bases each). This CDR3 is 13 amino acids long. CDR1 MNHEY and CDR2 SVGAGI come from the germline V gene. Trimming pared 0 bases from V and 10 bases from J, leaving 9 bases between. The chain's CDR3 is CASSYSRGEELFF. Written as DNA, the CDR3 is TGTGCCAGCAGTTACTCGAGGGGGGAGGAGCTGTTTTTT.

In nucleotides, the CDR3 is TGTGCCAGCAGCTTAGGACTACTATCCTACAATGAGCAGTTCTTC. Translated, it gives CASSLGLLSYNEQFF. The V and J genes are TRBV7-4 and TRBJ2-1; D is perhaps TRBD2 (5 bases). This CDR3 spans 15 amino acids. V lost 1 base and J lost 1, with 8 bases in between. In germline, CDR1 is SGHVT, CDR2 SQSDAQ.

This clone was detected a few times. The chain recombines TRBV2 with TRBJ2-7; 9 nucleotides line up with TRBD2. The CDR3 is 14 residues long. Germline-derived CDR1 and CDR2 are SNHLY and FYNNEI. J gave up 2 bases and V 7 bases, and 6 bases lay outside the gene matches. This chain's CDR3 is CASISSGVPYEQYF. CDR3 sequence (DNA): TGTGCCAGCATTTCTAGCGGGGTACCCTACGAGCAGTACTTC.

This clone was recorded a few times. The chain couples TRBV7-2 to TRBJ1-1, with D unclear. The CDR3 spans 13 residues. From germline, CDR1 is SGHTA and CDR2 FQGNSA. V dropped 5 bases and J dropped 3 bases, with 10 bases sitting between them. The CDR3 DNA follows: TGTGCCAGCAGCCCGTATGGGGACACTGAAGCTTTCTTT. This sequence encodes CASSPYGDTEAFF. The variable domain in full, with the rest retrieved from reference TRBV7-2 and TRBJ1-1, is GAGVSQSPSNKVTEKGKDVELRCDPISGHTALYWYRQSLGQGLEFLIYFQGNSAPDKSGLPSDRFSAERTGGSVSTLTIQRTQQEDSAVYLCASSPYGDTEAFFGQGTRLTVV.

The sample holds many counts of this clone. This rearrangement joins TRBV27 to TRBJ1-4; D is perhaps TRBD1 (6 bases). Germline V CDR1 and CDR2: MNHEY, SMNVEV (reference sequence). There are 14 residues in the CDR3. V dropped 0 bases and J dropped 8 bases, with 10 bases sitting between them. The CDR3 bases are TGTGCCAGCAGTTTATCCAGGGGTTACGAAAAACTGTTTTTT. It yields the protein CASSLSRGYEKLFF.

For this clone: Additional DNA sequences in this sample encode the identical CDR3. This chain links TRBV29-1 with TRBJ2-5, with a tentative D call TRBD1 (5 bases). Germline CDR1 reads SQVTM; CDR2 reads ANQGSEA. CDR3 length: 12 amino acids. V dropped 6 bases and J dropped 4 bases, with 12 bases sitting between them. CDR3: CSVLTEGETQYF. The CDR3 nucleotides read TGCAGCGTCCTGACAGAAGGAGAGACCCAGTACTTC.

This clone occurred a few times. The gene calls are TRBV2 and TRBJ2-3, with a possible D match to TRBD2 (5 bases). Germline V gene sequence: CDR1 SNHLY, CDR2 FYNNEI. V lost 6 bases, J lost 0 bases, and 10 bases lay in between. This CDR3 region has 14 residues. CDR3 nucleotide sequence: TGTGCCAGCAGACAGACTACGAGCACAGATACGCAGTATTTT. This gives the protein CASRQTTSTDTQYF. Drawing the rest from reference TRBV2 and TRBJ2-3, the complete variable domain is EPEVTQTPSHQVTQMGQEVILRCVPISNHLYFYWYRQILGQKVEFLVSFYNNEISEKSEIFDDQFSVERPDGSNFTLKIRSTKLEDSAMYFCASRQTTSTDTQYFGPGTRLTVL.

This chain links TRBV5-1 with TRBJ2-1; 8 bases align to TRBD1. With V trimmed by 4 bases and J by 6 bases, 15 bases remained unmatched. CDR3 length equals 17 residues. Germline V gives CDR1 SGHRS, CDR2 YFSETQ. For the CDR3, the DNA is TGCGCCAGCAGCCGCAACGACAGGGGACGGGTGGTCAATGAGCAGTTCTTC. Residues: CASSRNDRGRVVNEQFF.

This clone was observed at least ten times. The genes are TRBV19 and TRBJ2-2, with TRBD1 as a possible D gene (5 bases). CDR1 is LNHDA, CDR2 SQIVND, per germline (reference sequence). The CDR3 totals 15 residues. V lost 4 bases and J 5 bases, leaving 14 bases between the germline ends. CDR3 protein: CASSRRQSRTGELFF. The CDR3 nucleotides are TGTGCCAGTAGTAGAAGACAGTCTCGAACCGGGGAGCTGTTTTTT.

In the case of this clone: Other DNA sequences from this sample encode an identical CDR3 as well. The gene calls are TRBV5-1 and TRBJ2-7; 7 bases fit TRBD1. This CDR3 spans 16 amino acids. Trimming removed 1 base from V and 0 bases from J; junction bases left unmatched: 7. Per the germline V gene, CDR1 is SGHRS and CDR2 is YFSETQ. CDR3 sequence: CASSLSFGDSSYEQYF. In DNA form, the CDR3 reads TGCGCCAGCAGCTTGTCTTTCGGGGACAGCTCCTACGAGCAGTACTTC.

This clone was counted only a few times. The V call is TRBV27, the J call TRBJ1-1; D remains ambiguous. This CDR3 has 13 residues. Germline V gives CDR1 MNHEY, CDR2 SMNVEV (reference sequence). Between the trimmed V and J ends, which lost 8 bases and 4 bases, there was a span of 14 bases. For the CDR3, the DNA is TGTGCCAGCCAAATGGGGATTGTCACTGAAGCTTTCTTT. Its translation is CASQMGIVTEAFF.

The chain joins TRBV18 to TRBJ1-4, with a weak D call TRBD1 (5 bases). The germline CDR1 and CDR2 sequences are KGHSH and LQKENI. V lost 3 bases and J 10 bases, leaving 21 bases between the germline ends. The CDR3 extends over 16 amino acids. CDR3 protein: CASSPPGPTGTRKLFF. CDR3 coding DNA: TGTGCCAGCTCACCCCCCGGCCCCACGGGGACCCGAAAACTGTTTTTT. Together with reference TRBV18 and TRBJ1-4, the CDR3 gives the full variable domain: NAGVMQNPRHLVRRRGQEARLRCSPMKGHSHVYWYRQLPEEGLKFMVYLQKENIIDESGMPKERFSAEFPKEGPSILRIQQVVRGDSAAYFCASSPPGPTGTRKLFFGSGTQLSVL.

The rearrangement joins TRBV9 to TRBJ2-5, with 12 bases aligning to TRBD2. This CDR3 is built from 14 residues. Germline V gene data show CDR1 as SGDLS and CDR2 as YYNGEE. The V gene end was trimmed by 3 bases and the J gene end by 9 bases; junction bases not matched to a gene: 6. This CDR3 is CASSEILAGGAQYF. As DNA, the CDR3 is TGTGCCAGCAGCGAGATTCTAGCGGGAGGGGCCCAGTACTTC.

CDR3 residues: CASSAMGGSSYEQYF. In nucleotides, the CDR3 is TGTGCCAGCAGCGCGATGGGCGGTTCCTCCTACGAGCAGTACTTC. The chain couples TRBV5-5 to TRBJ2-7, with unresolved D. The germline V gene encodes CDR1 SGHKS and CDR2 YYEKEE (reference sequence). CDR3 length: 15 residues. V dropped 4 bases and J dropped 0 bases, with 14 bases sitting between them.

The gene calls are TRBV19 and TRBJ2-2; perhaps D is TRBD1 or TRBD2 (5 bases each). The CDR3 has 16 amino acids. CDR1 is LNHDA and CDR2 is SQIVND in the germline V gene (reference sequence). The V and J ends lost 5 bases and 6 bases respectively, with 19 bases between them. Here the CDR3 reads CASSQIETWDAGELFF. DNA of the CDR3: TGTGCCAGTAGTCAAATCGAGACCTGGGACGCCGGGGAGCTGTTTTTT.

DNA of the CDR3: TGTGCCAGCAGCTCCTTCCCGGCGGGAGAAGGCACAGATACGCAGTATTTT. The encoded protein is CASSSFPAGEGTDTQYF. The rearrangement uses TRBV11-2 and TRBJ2-3; 7 positions match TRBD2. Germline trimming cut 4 bases from V and 1 base from J; bases unmatched to any gene: 11. This CDR3 spans 17 amino acids. Per the germline V gene, CDR1 is SGHAT and CDR2 is FQNNGV.

This rearrangement joins TRBV7-8 to TRBJ1-1, with a possible D match to TRBD1 (5 bases). Trimming took 1 base from V and 1 from J, leaving 13 bases between them. CDR1 and CDR2 from the germline V gene are SGHVS and FQNEAQ. The CDR3 totals 16 residues. CDR3 region: CASSLGSKGANTEAFF. The CDR3 nucleotides read TGTGCCAGCAGCTTAGGGTCAAAAGGGGCGAACACTGAAGCTTTCTTT.

This clone was detected a few times. The V gene is TRBV19, the J gene TRBJ2-7, with 9 positions matching TRBD1. The germline V gene encodes CDR1 LNHDA and CDR2 SQIVND (reference sequence). Trimming cost V 3 bases and J 5 bases; bases outside gene matches: 11. The CDR3 is 16 amino acids. CDR3 sequence: CASSIRGTGSFDEQYF. The CDR3 coding sequence is TGTGCCAGTAGTATTAGGGGGACAGGGTCTTTCGACGAGCAGTACTTC.

The gene calls are TRBV5-4 and TRBJ1-2; 7 nucleotides match TRBD1. CDR3 length equals 13 residues. Germline lookup yields CDR1 SGHNT and CDR2 YYREEE (reference sequence). With V trimmed by 4 bases and J by 5 bases, 5 bases remained unmatched. The CDR3 nucleotides read TGTGCCAGCAGCCGCGGGACAGCATATGGCTACACCTTC. Amino acids: CASSRGTAYGYTF.

The chain combines TRBV5-3 with TRBJ2-7; D unclear. TRBV5-3 is flagged as an ORF with uncertain function. The CDR3 has 15 amino acids. With 5 bases removed from V and 3 bases from J, the gap between germline ends came to 18 bases. The CDR3: CARRIISRDGYEQYF. The CDR3 nucleotides read TGTGCCAGAAGGATAATTTCCAGAGATGGCTACGAGCAGTACTTC.